What follows are 14 T cell receptor beta chains derived from one specimen sequenced in a study of blood T cells in healthy people across ages. Then a second PCR, running roughly 7 to 11 cycles, was carried out with a sample-barcoded 5' primer and a J-beta primer mix. In TCRdb, the 5' RACE reads were re-called with MiXCR into one record per CDR3 protein. The profile shows roughly 800,000 distinct CDR3 sequences, 40% to 65% of them singletons. The sequenced material came from blood. The receptors stem from an elderly man in good health.

For this clonotype: One end of the junction does not line up with germline, which may come from a read error. Here the CDR3 reads CGVKGTGAANTGELFF. The CDR3 nucleotides read TGCGGCGTAAAGGGCACCGGGGCGGCGAACACCGGGGAGCTGTTTTTT. The chain couples TRBV29-1 to TRBJ2-2; possibly TRBD1 or TRBD2 for D (5 bases each). This CDR3 is built from 16 residues. Germline loops: CDR1 SQVTM, CDR2 ANQGSEA.

This clonotype has just a few counts. The rearrangement joins TRBV7-9 to TRBJ1-2, with a possible D match to TRBD1 (6 bases). The CDR3 is 15 amino acids. The V end was cut by 1 base, the J end by 4 bases, with 13 bases between. The germline CDR1 and CDR2 sequences are SEHNR and FQNEAQ (reference sequence). The CDR3 nucleotides read TGTGCCAGCAGCTTAGAGACAGGCCTTACCTATGGCTACACCTTC. Translated, it gives CASSLETGLTYGYTF.

V and J are TRBV10-3 and TRBJ2-3, with 7 positions matching TRBD1. Trimming at V came to 7 bases and at J to 5 bases, leaving 6 bases not matched to a gene. CDR3 length equals 13 residues. Germline V lookup: CDR1 ENHRY, CDR2 SYGVKD. CDR3 amino acids: CAIKGAMEDTQYF. The CDR3 bases are TGTGCCATCAAGGGGGCCATGGAAGATACGCAGTATTTT.

The chain uses TRBV6-1 and TRBJ2-3; 8 bases fit TRBD2. Germline values: CDR1 MNHNS, CDR2 SASEGT. This CDR3 region has 14 residues. The trim removed 2 bases at V and 14 bases at J, leaving 12 bases unmatched. CDR3 protein: CASSETSGHRYAYF. CDR3 DNA sequence: TGTGCCAGCAGTGAAACTAGCGGCCACAGATACGCGTATTTT.

The genes are TRBV12-3 or TRBV12-4 and TRBJ2-7, with D unresolved. The V end was cut by 0 bases, the J end by 5 bases, with 14 bases between. The CDR3 sequence is 15 residues long. This chain's CDR3 is CASSLAGSRWDEQYF. DNA for the CDR3: TGTGCCAGCAGTTTAGCGGGGTCCAGGTGGGACGAGCAGTACTTC.

This clonotype was detected only a few times. The chain has TRBV29-1 and TRBJ2-1; 12 bases align to TRBD2. The CDR3 length is 15 residues. V trimming: 4 bases; J trimming: 9 bases; junction bases outside the gene matches: 10. Germline values: CDR1 SQVTM, CDR2 ANQGSEA. CDR3 DNA sequence: TGCAGCGTTGGGCCGGGACTAGCGGGCTTTAGTGAGCAGTTCTTC. Translation gives CSVGPGLAGFSEQFF.

The chain joins TRBV12-3 or TRBV12-4 to TRBJ2-3, with 11 bases identical to TRBD2. The CDR3 runs 18 residues. The J segment lost 2 bases and the V segment lost 2 bases, leaving 9 bases of the junction unmatched. CDR3: CASSLMASGRPNTDTQYF. In nucleotides, the CDR3 is TGTGCCAGCAGTTTAATGGCTAGCGGGAGGCCGAACACAGATACGCAGTATTTT.

This rearrangement joins TRBV14 to TRBJ2-1; D is unresolved. The germline V gene encodes CDR1 SGHDN and CDR2 FVKESK. V dropped 4 bases and J dropped 3 bases, with 16 bases sitting between them. The CDR3 loop spans 16 amino acids. Here the CDR3 reads CASSRGPIPRYNEQFF. The CDR3 region has the DNA TGTGCCAGCAGCCGCGGACCAATCCCCCGCTACAATGAGCAGTTCTTC.

This chain uses TRBV11-2 with TRBJ2-3, with 9 bases lining up with TRBD2. The CDR3 has 15 amino acids. In germline, CDR1 is SGHAT, CDR2 FQNNGV. Trimming at V came to 5 bases and at J to 8 bases, leaving 11 bases not matched to a gene. The DNA of the CDR3 is TGTGCCAGCAGCCCAGGGACTAGCCGTGTAGGTACGCAGTATTTT. Translating it yields CASSPGTSRVGTQYF.

In this sample, this clonotype turned up a few times. The chain couples TRBV20-1 to TRBJ1-2; 8 bases fit TRBD1. The CDR3 loop spans 13 amino acids. CDR1 is DFQATT, CDR2 SNEGSKA, per germline (reference sequence). J was trimmed by 7 bases and V by 6 bases; bases with no gene match: 10. The chain's CDR3 is CSAEIRDRLGYTF. CDR3 nucleotide sequence: TGCAGTGCAGAAATCCGGGACAGGCTTGGCTACACCTTC.

CDR3 sequence (DNA): TGCAGTGCTAGGCTAGCGAGAGCCCTCCCCTACGAGCAGTACTTC. Amino acids: CSARLARALPYEQYF. The chain recombines TRBV20-1 with TRBJ2-7, with TRBD2 as a possible D gene (6 bases). CDR3 length: 15 residues. V gave up 3 bases and J gave up 2 bases, with 17 bases separating them. Germline V CDR1 and CDR2: DFQATT, SNEGSKA (reference sequence).

The rearrangement uses TRBV10-3 and TRBJ2-7, with D uncertain. This CDR3 spans 13 amino acids. Trimming pared 5 bases from V and 0 bases from J, leaving 8 bases between. Per the germline V gene, CDR1 is ENHRY and CDR2 is SYGVKD. CDR3 protein: CAISLGSSYEQYF. The CDR3 nucleotides read TGTGCCATCAGTCTCGGCAGCTCCTACGAGCAGTACTTC.

The chain carries TRBV7-9 and TRBJ2-5; D might be TRBD1 (6 bases). The J call may be in error: the DNA end matches TRBJ2-7 better. Germline-derived CDR1 and CDR2 are SEHNR and FQNEAQ (reference sequence). This CDR3 has 14 amino acids. CDR3 region: CASSSKAGVYEQYF. The CDR3 nucleotides read TGTGCCAGCAGCTCTAAGGCAGGGGTTTACGAGCAGTACTTC.

The gene calls are TRBV6-1 and TRBJ2-7; 7 bases align to TRBD1. The V segment lost 5 bases and the J segment 1 base; nucleotides outside the gene matches: 14. The germline CDR1 and CDR2 sequences are MNHNS and SASEGT. The CDR3 is made up of 17 amino acids. CDR3 region: CASSPAEGALGSYEQYF. CDR3 bases: TGTGCCAGCAGTCCGGCCGAGGGGGCGCTGGGATCCTACGAGCAGTACTTC.